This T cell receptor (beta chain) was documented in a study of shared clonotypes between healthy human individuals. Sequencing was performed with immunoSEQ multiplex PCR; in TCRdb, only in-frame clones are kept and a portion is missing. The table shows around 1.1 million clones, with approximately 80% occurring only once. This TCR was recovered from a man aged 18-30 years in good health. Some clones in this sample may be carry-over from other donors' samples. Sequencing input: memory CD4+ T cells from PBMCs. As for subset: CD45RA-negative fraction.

This CDR3 reads CASSPPVWYTDTQYF. The CDR3 DNA sequence: TGTGCCAGCAGCCCCCCTGTGTGGTACACAGATACGCAGTATTTT. The genes are TRBV5-8 and TRBJ2-3; D is unresolved. CDR3 length: 15 residues. The V and J ends lost 4 bases and 2 bases respectively, with 14 bases between them. CDR1 and CDR2 from the germline V gene are SGHTS and YDEGEE.